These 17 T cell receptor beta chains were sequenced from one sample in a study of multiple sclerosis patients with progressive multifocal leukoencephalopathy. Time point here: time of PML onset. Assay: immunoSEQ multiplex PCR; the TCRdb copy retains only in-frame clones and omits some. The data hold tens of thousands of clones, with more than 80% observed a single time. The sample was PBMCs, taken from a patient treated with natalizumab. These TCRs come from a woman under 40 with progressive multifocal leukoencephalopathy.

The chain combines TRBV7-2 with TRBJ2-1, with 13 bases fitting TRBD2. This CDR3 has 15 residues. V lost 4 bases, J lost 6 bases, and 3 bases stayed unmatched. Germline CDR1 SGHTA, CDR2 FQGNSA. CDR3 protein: CASSYGTSGANEQFF. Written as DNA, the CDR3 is TGTGCCAGCAGCTACGGGACTAGCGGGGCCAATGAGCAGTTCTTC.

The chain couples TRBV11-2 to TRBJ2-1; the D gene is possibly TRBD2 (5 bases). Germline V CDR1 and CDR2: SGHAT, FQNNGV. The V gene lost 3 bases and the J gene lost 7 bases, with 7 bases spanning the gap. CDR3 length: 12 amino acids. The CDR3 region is CASSLERNEQFF. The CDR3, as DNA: TGTGCCAGCAGCTTGGAGCGGAATGAGCAGTTCTTC. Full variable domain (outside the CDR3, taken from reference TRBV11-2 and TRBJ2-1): EAGVAQSPRYKIIEKRQSVAFWCNPISGHATLYWYQQILGQGPKLLIQFQNNGVVDDSQLPKDRFSAERLKGVDSTLKIQPAKLEDSAVYLCASSLERNEQFFGPGTRLTVL.

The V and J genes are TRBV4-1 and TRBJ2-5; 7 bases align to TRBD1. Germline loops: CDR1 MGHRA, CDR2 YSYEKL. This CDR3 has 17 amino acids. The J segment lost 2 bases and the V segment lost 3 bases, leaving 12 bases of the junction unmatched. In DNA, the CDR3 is TGCGCCAGCAGCCAGGGTCGGGGTCCAGGGGGACAAGAGACCCAGTACTTC. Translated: CASSQGRGPGGQETQYF.

The CDR3 bases are TGTGCCTGGAGCTATACCTACGAGCAGTACTTC. Residues: CAWSYTYEQYF. The chain uses TRBV30 and TRBJ2-7; no clear D gene. This CDR3 is 11 amino acids long. Trimming cost V 3 bases and J 2 bases, with 5 bases left between them. The germline CDR1 and CDR2 sequences are GTSNPN and SVGIG (reference sequence). The full variable domain, with the rest looked up from reference TRBV30 and TRBJ2-7, is SQTIHQWPATLVQPVGSPLSLECTVEGTSNPNLYWYRQAAGRGLQLLFYSVGIGQISSEVPQNLSASRPQDRQFILSSKKLLLSDSGFYLCAWSYTYEQYFGPGTRLTVT.

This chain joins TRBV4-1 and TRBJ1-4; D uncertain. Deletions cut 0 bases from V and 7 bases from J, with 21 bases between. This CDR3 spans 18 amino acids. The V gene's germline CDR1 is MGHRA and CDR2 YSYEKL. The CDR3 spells CASSQDPLSTGYGEKLFF. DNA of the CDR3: TGCGCCAGCAGCCAAGATCCTTTGAGTACGGGGTATGGTGAAAAACTGTTTTTT.

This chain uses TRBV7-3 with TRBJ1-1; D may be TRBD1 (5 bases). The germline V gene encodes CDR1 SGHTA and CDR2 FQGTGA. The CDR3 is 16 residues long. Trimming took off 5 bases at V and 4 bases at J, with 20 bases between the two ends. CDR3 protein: CASSPGRVRSGTEAFF. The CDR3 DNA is TGTGCCAGCAGCCCCGGCAGGGTTCGGTCTGGCACTGAAGCTTTCTTT. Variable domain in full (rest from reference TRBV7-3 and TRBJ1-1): GAGVSQTPSNKVTEKGKYVELRCDPISGHTALYWYRQSLGQGPEFLIYFQGTGAADDSGLPNDRFFAVRPEGSVSTLKIQRTERGDSAVYLCASSPGRVRSGTEAFFGQGTRLTVV.

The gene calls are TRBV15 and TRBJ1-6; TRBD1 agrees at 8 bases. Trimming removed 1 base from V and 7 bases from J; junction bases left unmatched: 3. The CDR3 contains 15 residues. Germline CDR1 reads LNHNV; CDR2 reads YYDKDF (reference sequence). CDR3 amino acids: CATSRGAGGNSPLHF. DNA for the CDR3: TGTGCCACCAGCAGAGGTGCAGGGGGCAATTCACCCCTCCACTTT.

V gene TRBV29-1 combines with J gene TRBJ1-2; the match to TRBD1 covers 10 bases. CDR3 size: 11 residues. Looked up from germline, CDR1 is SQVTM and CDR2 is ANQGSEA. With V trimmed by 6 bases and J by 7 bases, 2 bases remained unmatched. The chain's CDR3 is CSVGTGAGYTF. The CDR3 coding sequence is TGCAGCGTCGGGACAGGGGCTGGCTACACCTTC.

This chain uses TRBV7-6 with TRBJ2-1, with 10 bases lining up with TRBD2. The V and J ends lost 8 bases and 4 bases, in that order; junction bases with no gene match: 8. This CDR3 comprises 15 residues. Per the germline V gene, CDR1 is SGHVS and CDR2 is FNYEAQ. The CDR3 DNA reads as TGTGCCAGCGGCACTCGGACTAGCGGATACAATGAGCAGTTCTTC. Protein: CASGTRTSGYNEQFF.

CDR3 DNA: TGTGCCAGTAGTCCCTTGGGTAGCGGGAGGGCCAATGAGCAGTTCTTC. Translated, it gives CASSPLGSGRANEQFF. J is TRBJ2-1 and V is TRBV19; 11 nucleotides line up with TRBD2. CDR3 length: 16 residues. V was pared by 5 bases and J by 6 bases, with 9 bases of the junction left unmatched. Germline V lookup: CDR1 LNHDA, CDR2 SQIVND (reference sequence).

CDR3 residues: CASSDSPNSPLHF. As DNA, the CDR3 is TGTGCCAGCAGTGATAGTCCTAACTCACCCCTCCACTTT. J is TRBJ1-6 and V is TRBV6-1; D is undetermined. CDR1 is MNHNS, CDR2 SASEGT, per germline. The CDR3 totals 13 residues. Trimming removed 3 bases from V and 10 bases from J, with 10 bases in between.

This chain's CDR3 is CASSFAGTGEQYF. The CDR3 bases are TGTGCCAGCAGCTTTGCCGGGACGGGCGAGCAGTACTTC. The gene calls are TRBV7-9 and TRBJ2-5; D may be TRBD1 or TRBD2 (5 bases each). The DNA end is a closer match to TRBJ2-7, so the J assignment may be wrong. The CDR3 contains 13 residues. The germline V gene encodes CDR1 SEHNR and CDR2 FQNEAQ (reference sequence).

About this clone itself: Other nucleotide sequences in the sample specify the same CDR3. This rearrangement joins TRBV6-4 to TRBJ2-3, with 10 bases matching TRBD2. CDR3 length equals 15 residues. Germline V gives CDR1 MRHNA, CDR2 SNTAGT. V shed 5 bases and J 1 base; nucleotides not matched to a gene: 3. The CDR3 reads CASSPGTSGTDTQYF. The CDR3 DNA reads TGTGCCAGCAGTCCCGGGACTAGCGGCACAGATACGCAGTATTTT.

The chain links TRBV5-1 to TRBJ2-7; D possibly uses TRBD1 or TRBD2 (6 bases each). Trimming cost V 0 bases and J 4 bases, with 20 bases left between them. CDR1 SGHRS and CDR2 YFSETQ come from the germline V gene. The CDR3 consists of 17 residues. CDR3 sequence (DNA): TGCGCCAGCAGCTTGGGGGCTATCGGGGGCCACACTTACGAGCAGTACTTC. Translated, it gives CASSLGAIGGHTYEQYF.

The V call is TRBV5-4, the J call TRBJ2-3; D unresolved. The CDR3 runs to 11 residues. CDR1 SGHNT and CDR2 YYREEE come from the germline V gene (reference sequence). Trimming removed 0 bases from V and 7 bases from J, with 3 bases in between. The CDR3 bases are TGTGCCAGCAGCTTGGCCCATACGCAGTATTTT. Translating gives CASSLAHTQYF.

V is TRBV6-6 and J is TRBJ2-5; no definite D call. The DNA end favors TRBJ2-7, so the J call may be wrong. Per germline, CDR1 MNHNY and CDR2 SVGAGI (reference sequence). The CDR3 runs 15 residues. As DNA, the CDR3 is TGTGCCAGCAAAGGGATGGAGAAGAGCTCCTACGAGCAGTACTTC. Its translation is CASKGMEKSSYEQYF.

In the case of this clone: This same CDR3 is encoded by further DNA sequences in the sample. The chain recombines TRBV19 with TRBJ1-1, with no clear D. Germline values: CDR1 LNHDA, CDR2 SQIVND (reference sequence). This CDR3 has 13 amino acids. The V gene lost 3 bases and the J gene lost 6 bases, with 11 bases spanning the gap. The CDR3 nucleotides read TGTGCCAGTAGTATTGAGGGAATAGCTGAAGCTTTCTTT. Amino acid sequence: CASSIEGIAEAFF.